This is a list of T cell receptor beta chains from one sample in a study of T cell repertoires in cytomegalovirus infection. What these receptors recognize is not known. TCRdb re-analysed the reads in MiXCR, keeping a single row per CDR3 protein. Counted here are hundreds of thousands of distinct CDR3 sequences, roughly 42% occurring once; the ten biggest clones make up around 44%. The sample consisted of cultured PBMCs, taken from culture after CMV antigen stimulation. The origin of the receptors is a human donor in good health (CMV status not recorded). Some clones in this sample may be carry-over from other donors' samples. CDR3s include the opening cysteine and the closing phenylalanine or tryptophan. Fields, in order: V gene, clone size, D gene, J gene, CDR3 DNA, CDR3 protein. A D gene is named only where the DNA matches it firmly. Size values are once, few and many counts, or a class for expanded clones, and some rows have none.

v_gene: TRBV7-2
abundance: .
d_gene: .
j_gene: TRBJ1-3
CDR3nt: TGTGCCAGCAGCTTAGGGCAGGGATTCTCTGGAAACACCATATATTTT
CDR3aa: CASSLGQGFSGNTIYF

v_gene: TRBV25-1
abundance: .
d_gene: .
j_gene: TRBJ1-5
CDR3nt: TGTGCCAGCAGCCAACCTGGGGCCGGGCAGCCCCAGCATTTT
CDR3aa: CASSQPGAGQPQHF

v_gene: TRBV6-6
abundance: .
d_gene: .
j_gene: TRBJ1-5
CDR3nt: TGTGCCGTACAGGGTAGCAATCAGCCCCAGCATTTT
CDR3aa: CAVQGSNQPQHF

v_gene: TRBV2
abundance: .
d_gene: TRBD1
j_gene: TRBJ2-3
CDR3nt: TGTGCCAGCAGGCTACAGGGGATGTCAGATACGCAGTATTTT
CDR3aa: CASRLQGMSDTQYF

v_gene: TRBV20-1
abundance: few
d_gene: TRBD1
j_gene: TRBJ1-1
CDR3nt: TGCAGTGCTAGAGACTCCACAGGGGGTGTTATAGCTTTCTTT
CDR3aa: CSARDSTGGVIAFF

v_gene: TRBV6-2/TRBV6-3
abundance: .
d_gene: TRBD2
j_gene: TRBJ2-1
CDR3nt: TGTGCCAGCAGCCGAGCGGGGGGGCTTCGAGAGCAGTTCTTC
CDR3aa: CASSRAGGLREQFF

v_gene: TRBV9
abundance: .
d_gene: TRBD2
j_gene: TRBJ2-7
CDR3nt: TGTGCCAGCAGCGGGTTCGCTAGCGGGAGAAACGAGCAGTACTTC
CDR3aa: CASSGFASGRNEQYF

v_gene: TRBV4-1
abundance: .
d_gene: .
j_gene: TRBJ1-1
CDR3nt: TGCGCCAGCAGCCAAGCAGGAAGCACTGAAGCTTTCTTT
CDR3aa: CASSQAGSTEAFF

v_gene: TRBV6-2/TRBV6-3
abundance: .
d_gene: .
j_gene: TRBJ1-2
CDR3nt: TGTGCCAGCAGCTACGGGAGCTATGGCTACACCTTC
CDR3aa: CASSYGSYGYTF

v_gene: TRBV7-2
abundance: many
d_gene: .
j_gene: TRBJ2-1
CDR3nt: TGTGCCAGCAGCCCGGGACTCGAGCAGTTCTTC
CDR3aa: CASSPGLEQFF

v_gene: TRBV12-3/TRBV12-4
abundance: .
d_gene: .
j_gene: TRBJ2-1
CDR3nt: TGTGCCAGCAGCCCCCTCCAGAATGAGCAGTTCTTC
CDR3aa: CASSPLQNEQFF